Sequencing of this T cell receptor beta chain was carried out in a study of T cell responses to AZD1222 COVID-19 vaccine. Study details: Analysis merged second doses at about 4 or about 12 weeks. General study points: Clonal diversity was possibly underestimated, and white British individuals and females predominated among donors.

The length of the CDR3 is 13 residues. The junction had 8 bases not matched to a gene; V was cut back by 9 bases and J by 9 bases. Per germline, CDR1 MNHEY and CDR2 SVGAGI. Clones were read by immunoSEQ multiplex PCR, and TCRdb kept only the in-frame ones, dropping some. The sample consists of 55,000 to 70,000 clones, about 80% of them appearing once. Of note for this clone: Its antigen is still unknown.

V gene TRBV6-5 combines with J gene TRBJ2-1, with 10 bases that match TRBD2. This sample comprised peripheral blood, obtained on day 0 of AZD1222 vaccination. The TCR comes from an adult in good health. CDR3 residues: CASRSGGAVEQFF. DNA of the CDR3: TGTGCCAGTAGGAGCGGGGGGGCGGTTGAGCAGTTCTTC.